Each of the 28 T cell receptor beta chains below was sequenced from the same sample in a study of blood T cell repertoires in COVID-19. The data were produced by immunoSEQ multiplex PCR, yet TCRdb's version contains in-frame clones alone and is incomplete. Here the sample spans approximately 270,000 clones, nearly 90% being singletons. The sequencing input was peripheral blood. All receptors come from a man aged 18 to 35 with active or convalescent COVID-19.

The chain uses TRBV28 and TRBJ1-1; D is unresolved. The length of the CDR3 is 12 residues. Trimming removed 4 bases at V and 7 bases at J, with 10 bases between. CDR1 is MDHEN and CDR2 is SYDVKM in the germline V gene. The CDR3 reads CASSSRFFEAFF. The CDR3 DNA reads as TGTGCCAGCAGTTCCAGGTTCTTTGAAGCTTTCTTT.

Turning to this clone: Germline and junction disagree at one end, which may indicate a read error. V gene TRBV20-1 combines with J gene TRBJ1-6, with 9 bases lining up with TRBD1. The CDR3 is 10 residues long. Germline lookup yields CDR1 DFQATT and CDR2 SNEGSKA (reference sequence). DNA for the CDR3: TGCAGTGCTTCCGGGACAGGGATTTCCTTT. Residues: CSASGTGISF.

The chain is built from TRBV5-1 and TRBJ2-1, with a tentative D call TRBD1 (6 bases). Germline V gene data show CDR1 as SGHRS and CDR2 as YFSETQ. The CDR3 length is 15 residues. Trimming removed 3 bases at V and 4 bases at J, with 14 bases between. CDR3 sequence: CASSSQADRYNEQFF. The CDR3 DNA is TGCGCCAGCAGCTCCCAAGCAGACAGGTACAATGAGCAGTTCTTC.

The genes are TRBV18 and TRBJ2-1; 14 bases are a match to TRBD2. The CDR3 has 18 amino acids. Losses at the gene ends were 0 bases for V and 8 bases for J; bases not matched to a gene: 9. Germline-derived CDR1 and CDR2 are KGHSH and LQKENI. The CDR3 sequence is CASSPPSTGTSGRHEQFF. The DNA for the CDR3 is TGTGCCAGCTCACCACCCTCTACCGGGACTAGCGGGAGACATGAGCAGTTCTTC.

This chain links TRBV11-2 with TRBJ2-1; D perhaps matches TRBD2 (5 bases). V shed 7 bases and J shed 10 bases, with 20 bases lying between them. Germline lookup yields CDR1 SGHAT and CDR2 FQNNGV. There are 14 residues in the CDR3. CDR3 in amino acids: CASTPAPGDREQFF. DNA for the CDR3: TGTGCCAGCACCCCTGCTCCCGGGGATCGAGAGCAGTTCTTC. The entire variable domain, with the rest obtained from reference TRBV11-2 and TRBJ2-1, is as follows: EAGVAQSPRYKIIEKRQSVAFWCNPISGHATLYWYQQILGQGPKLLIQFQNNGVVDDSQLPKDRFSAERLKGVDSTLKIQPAKLEDSAVYLCASTPAPGDREQFFGPGTRLTVL.

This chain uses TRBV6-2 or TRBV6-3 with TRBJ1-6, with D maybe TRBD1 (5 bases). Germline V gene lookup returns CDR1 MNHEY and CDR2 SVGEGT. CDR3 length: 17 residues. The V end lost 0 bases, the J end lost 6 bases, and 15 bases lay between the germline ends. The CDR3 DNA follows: TGTGCCAGCAGTTACTCTCTGGGGCGAGATGCTAATTCACCCCTCCACTTT. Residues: CASSYSLGRDANSPLHF.

CDR3 bases: TGTGCCTGGAGGGACAGACTTTTCAGTCAGCCCCAGCATTTT. It specifies CAWRDRLFSQPQHF. V and J are TRBV30 and TRBJ1-5, with D perhaps TRBD1 (6 bases). The CDR3 covers 14 residues. Trimming pared 3 bases from V and 6 bases from J, leaving 15 bases between. Germline CDR1 GTSNPN, CDR2 SVGIG (reference sequence).

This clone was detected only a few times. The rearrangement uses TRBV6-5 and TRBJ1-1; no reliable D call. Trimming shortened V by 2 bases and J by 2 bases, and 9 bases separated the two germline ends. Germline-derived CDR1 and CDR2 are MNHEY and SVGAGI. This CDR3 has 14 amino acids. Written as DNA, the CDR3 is TGTGCCAGCAGTTACGGAGGGCGAAACACTGAAGCTTTCTTT. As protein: CASSYGGRNTEAFF.

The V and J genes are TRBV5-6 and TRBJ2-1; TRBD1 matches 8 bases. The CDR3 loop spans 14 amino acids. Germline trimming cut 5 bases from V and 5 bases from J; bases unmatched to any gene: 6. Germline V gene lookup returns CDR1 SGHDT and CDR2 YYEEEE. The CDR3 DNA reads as TGTGCCAGCAGACCCGGGACAGGAGACAATGAGCAGTTCTTC. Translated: CASRPGTGDNEQFF.

The CDR3 nucleotides read TGTGCCAGCAGTACCTGGACAGGGGCGAGCACTGAAGCTTTCTTT. As protein: CASSTWTGASTEAFF. The chain has TRBV6-5 and TRBJ1-1; 9 bases align to TRBD1. Germline V gene lookup returns CDR1 MNHEY and CDR2 SVGAGI. Trimming at V came to 5 bases and at J to 4 bases, leaving 8 bases not matched to a gene. The CDR3 has 15 amino acids.

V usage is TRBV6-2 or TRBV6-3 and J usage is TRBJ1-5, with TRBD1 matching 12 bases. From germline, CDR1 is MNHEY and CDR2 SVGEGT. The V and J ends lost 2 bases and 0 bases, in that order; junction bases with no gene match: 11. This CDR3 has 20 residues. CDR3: CASSYEARDRGLRSNQPQHF. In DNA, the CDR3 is TGTGCCAGCAGTTACGAGGCTCGGGACAGGGGGCTTCGTAGCAATCAGCCCCAGCATTTT.

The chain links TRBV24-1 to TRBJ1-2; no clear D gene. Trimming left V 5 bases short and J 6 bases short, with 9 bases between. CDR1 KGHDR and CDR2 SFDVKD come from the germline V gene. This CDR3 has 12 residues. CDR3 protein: CATSGANDGYTF. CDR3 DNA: TGTGCCACCAGTGGAGCAAATGATGGCTACACCTTC.

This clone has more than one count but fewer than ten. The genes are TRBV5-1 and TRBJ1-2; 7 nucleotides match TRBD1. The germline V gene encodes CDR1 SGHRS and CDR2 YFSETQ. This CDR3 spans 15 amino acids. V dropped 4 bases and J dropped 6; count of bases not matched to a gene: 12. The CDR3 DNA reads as TGCGCCAGCAGCCCGCAGGGGGATTTCAGTGATGGCTACACCTTC. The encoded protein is CASSPQGDFSDGYTF.

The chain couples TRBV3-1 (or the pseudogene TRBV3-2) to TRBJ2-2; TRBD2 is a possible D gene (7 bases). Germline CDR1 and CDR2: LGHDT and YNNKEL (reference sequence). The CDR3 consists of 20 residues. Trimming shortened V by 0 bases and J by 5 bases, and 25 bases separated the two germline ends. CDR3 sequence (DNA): TGTGCCAGCAGCCAAGATACGTGGGGGGCCCTCGCGGGGGAAACCGGGGAGCTGTTTTTT. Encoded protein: CASSQDTWGALAGETGELFF.

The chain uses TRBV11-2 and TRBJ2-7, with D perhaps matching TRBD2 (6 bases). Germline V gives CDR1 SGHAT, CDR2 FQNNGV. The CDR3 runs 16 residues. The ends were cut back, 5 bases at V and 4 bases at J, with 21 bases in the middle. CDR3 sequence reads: CASSEPLRGNRYEQYF. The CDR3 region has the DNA TGTGCCAGCAGCGAACCTTTACGGGGGAACAGGTACGAGCAGTACTTC.

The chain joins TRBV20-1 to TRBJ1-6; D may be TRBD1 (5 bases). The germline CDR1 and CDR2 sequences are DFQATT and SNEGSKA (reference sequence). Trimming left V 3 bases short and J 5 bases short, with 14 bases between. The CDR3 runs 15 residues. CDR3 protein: CSASTGLMNNSPLHF. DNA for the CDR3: TGCAGTGCTAGTACGGGACTAATGAATAATTCACCCCTCCACTTT.

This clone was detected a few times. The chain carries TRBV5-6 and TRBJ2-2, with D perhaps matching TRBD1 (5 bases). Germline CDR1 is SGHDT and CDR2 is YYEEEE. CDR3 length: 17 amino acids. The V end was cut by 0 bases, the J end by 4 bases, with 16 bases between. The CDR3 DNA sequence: TGTGCCAGCAGCTTGGCCGTAGGGGTATGGAGCACCGGGGAGCTGTTTTTT. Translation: CASSLAVGVWSTGELFF.

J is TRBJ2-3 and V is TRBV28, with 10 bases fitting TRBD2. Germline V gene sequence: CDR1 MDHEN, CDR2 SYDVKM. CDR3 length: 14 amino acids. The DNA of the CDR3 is TGTGCGGGTAAAAGCGGGAGGGAGGGAGATACGCAGTATTTT. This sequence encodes CAGKSGREGDTQYF.

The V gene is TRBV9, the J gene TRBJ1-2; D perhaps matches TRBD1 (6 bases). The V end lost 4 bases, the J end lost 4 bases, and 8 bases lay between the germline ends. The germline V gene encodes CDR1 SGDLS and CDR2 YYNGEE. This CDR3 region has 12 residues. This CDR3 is CASSTGTYGYTF. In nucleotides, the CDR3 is TGTGCCAGCAGCACAGGGACCTATGGCTACACCTTC. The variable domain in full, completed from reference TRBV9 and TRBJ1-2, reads DSGVTQTPKHLITATGQRVTLRCSPRSGDLSVYWYQQSLDQGLQFLIQYYNGEERAKGNILERFSAQQFPDLHSELNLSSLELGDSALYFCASSTGTYGYTFGSGTRLTVV.

In DNA form, the CDR3 reads TGTGCCAGCAGCTTAGCAGGGGCGCAAACAACTAATGAAAAACTGTTTTTT. Its protein is CASSLAGAQTTNEKLFF. This chain uses TRBV7-2 with TRBJ1-4, with D possibly being TRBD1 (5 bases). Germline assignment: CDR1 SGHTA and CDR2 FQGNSA. The CDR3 is 17 amino acids. The germline V and J ends were trimmed by 0 bases and 0 bases, with 11 bases remaining between them.

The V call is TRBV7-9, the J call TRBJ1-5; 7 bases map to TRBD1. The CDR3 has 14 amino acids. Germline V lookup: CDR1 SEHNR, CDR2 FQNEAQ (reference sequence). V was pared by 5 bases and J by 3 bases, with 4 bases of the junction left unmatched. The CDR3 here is CASSRDSSNQPQHF. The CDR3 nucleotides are TGTGCCAGCAGCCGGGACAGCTCCAATCAGCCCCAGCATTTT.

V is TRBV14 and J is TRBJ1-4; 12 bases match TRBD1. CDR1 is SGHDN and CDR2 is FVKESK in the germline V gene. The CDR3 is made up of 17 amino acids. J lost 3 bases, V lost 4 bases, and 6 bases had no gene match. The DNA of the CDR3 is TGTGCCAGCAGCCCCCAGGGACAGGGGGCTGCTAATGAAAAACTGTTTTTT. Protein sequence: CASSPQGQGAANEKLFF.

CDR3 protein: CASSLLAGRTDTQYF. The CDR3 nucleotides read TGTGCCAGCAGTTTACTAGCGGGGCGCACAGATACGCAGTATTTT. V and J are TRBV6-5 and TRBJ2-3, with TRBD2 matching over 10 bases. With V trimmed by 4 bases and J by 1 base, 2 bases remained unmatched. Germline assignment: CDR1 MNHEY and CDR2 SVGAGI. The CDR3 consists of 15 residues.

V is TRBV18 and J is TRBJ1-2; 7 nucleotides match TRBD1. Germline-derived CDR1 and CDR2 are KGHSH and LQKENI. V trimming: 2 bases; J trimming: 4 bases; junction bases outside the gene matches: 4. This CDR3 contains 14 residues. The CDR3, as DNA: TGTGCCAGCTCACCAGACAGGGAGGCCTATGGCTACACCTTC. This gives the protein CASSPDREAYGYTF.

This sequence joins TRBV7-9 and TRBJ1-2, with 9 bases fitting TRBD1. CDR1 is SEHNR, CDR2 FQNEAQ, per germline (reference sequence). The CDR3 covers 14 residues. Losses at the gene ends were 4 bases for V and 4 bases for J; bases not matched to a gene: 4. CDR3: CASSSRDRVYGYTF. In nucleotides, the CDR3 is TGTGCCAGCAGCTCCCGGGACAGGGTCTATGGCTACACCTTC.

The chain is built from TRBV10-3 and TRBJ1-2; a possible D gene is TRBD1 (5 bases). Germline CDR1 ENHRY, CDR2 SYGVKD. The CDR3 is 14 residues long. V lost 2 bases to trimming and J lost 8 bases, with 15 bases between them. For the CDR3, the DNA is TGTGCCATCAGTGAGACGGGGGATCTATCCGGCTACACCTTC. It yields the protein CAISETGDLSGYTF.

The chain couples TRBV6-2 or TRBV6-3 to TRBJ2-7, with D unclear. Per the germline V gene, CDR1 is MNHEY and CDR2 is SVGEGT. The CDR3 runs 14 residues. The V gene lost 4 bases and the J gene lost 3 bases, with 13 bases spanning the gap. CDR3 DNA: TGTGCCAGCAGTTCTAGAATTACTAACTACGAGCAGTACTTC. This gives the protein CASSSRITNYEQYF.

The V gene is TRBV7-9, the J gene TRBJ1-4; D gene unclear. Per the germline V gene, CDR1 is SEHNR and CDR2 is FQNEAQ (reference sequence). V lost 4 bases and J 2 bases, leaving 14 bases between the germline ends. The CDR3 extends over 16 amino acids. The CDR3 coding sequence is TGTGCCAGCAGCTCTCCCTTAAGCTCGACTAATGAAAAACTGTTTTTT. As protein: CASSSPLSSTNEKLFF.